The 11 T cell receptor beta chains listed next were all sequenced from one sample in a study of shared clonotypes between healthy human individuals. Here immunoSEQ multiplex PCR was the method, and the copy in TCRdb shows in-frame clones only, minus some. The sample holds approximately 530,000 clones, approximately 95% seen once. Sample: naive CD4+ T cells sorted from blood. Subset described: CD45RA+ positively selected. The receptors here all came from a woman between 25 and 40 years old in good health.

CDR3 sequence (DNA): TGTGCCAGCAGAGGGGTTGGACAGCCCCAGCATTTT. Protein product: CASRGVGQPQHF. The genes are TRBV2 and TRBJ1-5; D might be TRBD1 (5 bases). Germline V CDR1 and CDR2: SNHLY, FYNNEI. This CDR3 has 12 amino acids. With 6 bases removed from V and 7 bases from J, the gap between germline ends came to 10 bases.

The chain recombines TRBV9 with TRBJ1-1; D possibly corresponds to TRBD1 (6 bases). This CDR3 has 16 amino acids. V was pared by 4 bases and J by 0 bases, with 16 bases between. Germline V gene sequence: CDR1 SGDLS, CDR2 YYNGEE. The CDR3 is CASSTAGGMVNTEAFF. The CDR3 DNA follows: TGTGCCAGCAGCACTGCGGGGGGCATGGTGAACACTGAAGCTTTCTTT.

CDR3 residues: CAISEPGVGGNEQFF. Written as DNA, the CDR3 is TGTGCCATCAGTGAGCCGGGGGTTGGGGGCAATGAGCAGTTCTTC. The chain carries TRBV10-3 and TRBJ2-1, with a weak D call TRBD2 (6 bases). The CDR3 consists of 15 residues. From germline, CDR1 is ENHRY and CDR2 SYGVKD. With 2 bases removed from V and 6 bases from J, the gap between germline ends came to 14 bases.

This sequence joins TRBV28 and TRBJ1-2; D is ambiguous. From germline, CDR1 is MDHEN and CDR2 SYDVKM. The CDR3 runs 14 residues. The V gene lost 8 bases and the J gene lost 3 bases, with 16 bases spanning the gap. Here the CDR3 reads CASAYRGRHYGYTF. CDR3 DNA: TGTGCCAGCGCCTACCGGGGAAGACACTATGGCTACACCTTC.

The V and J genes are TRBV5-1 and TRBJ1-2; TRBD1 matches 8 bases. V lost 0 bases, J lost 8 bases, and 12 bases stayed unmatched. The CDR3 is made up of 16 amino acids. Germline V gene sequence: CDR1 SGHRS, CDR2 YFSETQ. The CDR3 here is CASSLAKDRVLGGYTF. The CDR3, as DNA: TGCGCCAGCAGCTTGGCCAAGGACAGGGTTTTGGGAGGCTACACCTTC.

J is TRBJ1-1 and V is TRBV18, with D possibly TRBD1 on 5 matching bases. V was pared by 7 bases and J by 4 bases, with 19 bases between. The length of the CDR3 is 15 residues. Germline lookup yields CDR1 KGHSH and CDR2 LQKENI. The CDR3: CASCQGEGRFTEAFF. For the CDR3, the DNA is TGTGCCAGCTGCCAAGGGGAGGGGCGGTTCACTGAAGCTTTCTTT.

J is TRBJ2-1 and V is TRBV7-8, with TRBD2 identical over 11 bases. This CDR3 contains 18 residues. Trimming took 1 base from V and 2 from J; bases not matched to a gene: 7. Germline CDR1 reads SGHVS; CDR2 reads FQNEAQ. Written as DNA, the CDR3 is TGTGCCAGCAGCTTAGAAACTAGCGGGAGTTTCGCCTACAATGAGCAGTTCTTC. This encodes CASSLETSGSFAYNEQFF.

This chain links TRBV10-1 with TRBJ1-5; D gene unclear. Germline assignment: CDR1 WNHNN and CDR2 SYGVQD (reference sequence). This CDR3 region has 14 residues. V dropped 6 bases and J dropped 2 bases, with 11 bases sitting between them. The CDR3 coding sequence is TGCGCCAGCAGCGAAGACTGTCGCAATCAGCCCCAGCATTTT. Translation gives CASSEDCRNQPQHF.

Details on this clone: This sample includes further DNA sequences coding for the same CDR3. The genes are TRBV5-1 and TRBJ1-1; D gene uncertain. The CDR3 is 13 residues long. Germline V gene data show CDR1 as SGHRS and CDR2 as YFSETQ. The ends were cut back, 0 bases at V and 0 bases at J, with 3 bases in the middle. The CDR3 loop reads CASSLVMNTEAFF. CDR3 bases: TGCGCCAGCAGCTTGGTCATGAACACTGAAGCTTTCTTT. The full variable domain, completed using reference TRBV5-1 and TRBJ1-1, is KAGVTQTPRYLIKTRGQQVTLSCSPISGHRSVSWYQQTPGQGLQFLFEYFSETQRNKGNFPGRFSGRQFSNSRSEMNVSTLELGDSALYLCASSLVMNTEAFFGQGTRLTVV.

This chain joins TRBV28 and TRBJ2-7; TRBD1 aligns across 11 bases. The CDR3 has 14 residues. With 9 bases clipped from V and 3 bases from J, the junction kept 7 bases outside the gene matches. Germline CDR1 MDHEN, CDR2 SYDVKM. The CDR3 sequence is CASTPGTGGYEQYF. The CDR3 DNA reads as TGTGCCAGTACCCCCGGGACAGGGGGCTACGAGCAGTACTTC.

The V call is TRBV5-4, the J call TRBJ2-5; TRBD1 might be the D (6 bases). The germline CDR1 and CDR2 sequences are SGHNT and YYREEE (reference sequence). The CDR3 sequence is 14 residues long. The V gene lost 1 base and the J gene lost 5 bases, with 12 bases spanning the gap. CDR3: CASSLRGHGETQYF. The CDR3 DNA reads TGTGCCAGCAGCTTGAGGGGACACGGGGAGACCCAGTACTTC. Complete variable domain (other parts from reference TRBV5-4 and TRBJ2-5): ETGVTQSPTHLIKTRGQQVTLRCSSQSGHNTVSWYQQALGQGPQFIFQYYREEENGRGNFPPRFSGLQFPNYSSELNVNALELDDSALYLCASSLRGHGETQYFGPGTRLLVL.